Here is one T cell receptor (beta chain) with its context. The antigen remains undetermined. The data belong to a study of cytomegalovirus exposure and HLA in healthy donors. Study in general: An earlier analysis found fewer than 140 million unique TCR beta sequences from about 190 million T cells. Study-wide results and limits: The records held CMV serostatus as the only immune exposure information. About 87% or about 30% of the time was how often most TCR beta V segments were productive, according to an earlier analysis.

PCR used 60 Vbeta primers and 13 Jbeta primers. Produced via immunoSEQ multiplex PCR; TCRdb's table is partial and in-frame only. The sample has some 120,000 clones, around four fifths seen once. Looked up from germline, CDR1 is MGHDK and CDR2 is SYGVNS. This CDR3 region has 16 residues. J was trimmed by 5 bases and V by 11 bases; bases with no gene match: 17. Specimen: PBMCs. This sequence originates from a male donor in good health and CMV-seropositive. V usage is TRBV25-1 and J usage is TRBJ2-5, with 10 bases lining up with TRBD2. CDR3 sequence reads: CARGKLAGEAWETQYF. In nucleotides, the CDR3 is TGTGCCCGCGGGAAGCTAGCGGGAGAAGCTTGGGAGACCCAGTACTTC. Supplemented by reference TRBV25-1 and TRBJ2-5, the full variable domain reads EADIYQTPRYLVIGTGKKITLECSQTMGHDKMYWYQQDPGMELHLIHYSYGVNSTEKGDLSSESTVSRIRTEHFPLTLESARPSHTSQYLCARGKLAGEAWETQYFGPGTRLLVL.